One T cell receptor (beta chain) is described in this entry. The antigen is unknown. The V gene lost 4 bases and the J gene lost 0 bases, with 12 bases spanning the gap. The V gene's germline CDR1 is LGHNA and CDR2 YNFKEQ. CDR3 size: 15 residues. The library targeted TCRbeta and was prepared with unique molecular identifiers. Via MiXCR, TCRdb re-called the PCR reads, giving one row per CDR3 protein. The sample contains 600,000 or so distinct CDR3 sequences, 20% to 25% of which appear only once. This specimen belongs to a study of T-cell reconstitution after alpha-beta-depleted transplantation in children. Findings and limits, study-wide: Surviving recipient T cells and thymic progenitors accounted for the high day-60 TCRbeta diversity observed in some patients.

The clonotype comes from a boy in the first two years of life who had a stem cell transplant for acute myeloid leukemia, so the T cells may come from the graft donor. Material: PBMCs, mostly from graft donor cells, obtained 360 days after TCRalphabeta/CD19-depleted stem cell transplant. The genes are TRBV4-2 and TRBJ2-5; D is unclear. The CDR3 region is CASSPPDRYQETQYF. In nucleotides, the CDR3 is TGTGCCAGCAGCCCGCCCGATAGGTACCAAGAGACCCAGTACTTC.